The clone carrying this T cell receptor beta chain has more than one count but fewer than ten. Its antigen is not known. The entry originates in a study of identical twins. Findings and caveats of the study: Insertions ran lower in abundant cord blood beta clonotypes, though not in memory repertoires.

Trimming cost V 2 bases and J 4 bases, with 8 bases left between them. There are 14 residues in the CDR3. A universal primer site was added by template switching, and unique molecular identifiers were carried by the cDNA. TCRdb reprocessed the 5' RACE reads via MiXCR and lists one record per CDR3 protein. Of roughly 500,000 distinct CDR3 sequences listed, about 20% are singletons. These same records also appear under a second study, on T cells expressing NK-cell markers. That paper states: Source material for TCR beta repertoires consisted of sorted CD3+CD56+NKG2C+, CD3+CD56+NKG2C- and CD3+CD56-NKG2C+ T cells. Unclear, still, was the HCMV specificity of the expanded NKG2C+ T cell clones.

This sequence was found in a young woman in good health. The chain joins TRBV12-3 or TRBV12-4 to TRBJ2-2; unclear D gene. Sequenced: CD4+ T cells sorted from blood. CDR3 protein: CASSLIAVTGELFF. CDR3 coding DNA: TGTGCCAGCAGTTTAATTGCGGTCACCGGGGAGCTGTTTTTT.